Presented here are 9 T cell receptor beta chains from one specimen sequenced in a study of T cell changes during pregnancy in multiple sclerosis. The data were produced by immunoSEQ multiplex PCR, yet TCRdb's version contains in-frame clones alone and is incomplete. In the table there are some 69,000 clones, less than 95% of which are singletons. This specimen was peripheral blood, taken in the second trimester of pregnancy. The receptors shown here come from a female donor in good health, enrolled as a control in a pregnancy study.

This chain links TRBV28 with TRBJ1-1; the D gene is possibly TRBD1 (6 bases). The CDR3 is 14 residues long. Germline V gene data show CDR1 as MDHEN and CDR2 as SYDVKM. V was shortened by 3 bases and J by 2 bases, with 10 bases between the two germline ends. The CDR3 nucleotides read TGTGCCAGCAGTTTTACAGGGCTAAACACTGAAGCTTTCTTT. Residues: CASSFTGLNTEAFF. The variable domain in full, with the rest retrieved from reference TRBV28 and TRBJ1-1, is DVKVTQSSRYLVKRTGEKVFLECVQDMDHENMFWYRQDPGLGLRLIYFSYDVKMKEKGDIPEGYSVSREKKERFSLILESASTNQTSMYLCASSFTGLNTEAFFGQGTRLTVV.

The chain joins TRBV6-5 to TRBJ1-3; D may be TRBD1 (5 bases). The CDR3 sequence is 15 residues long. The germline gives CDR1 MNHEY, CDR2 SVGAGI. V was shortened by 6 bases and J by 3 bases, with 15 bases between the two germline ends. The CDR3 nucleotides read TGTGCCAGCAGCCACGGAGGGGACGGTGGAAACACCATATATTTT. It specifies CASSHGGDGGNTIYF.

This clone was detected once. This sequence joins TRBV6-1 and TRBJ1-2; D ambiguous. Trimming removed 2 bases from V and 0 bases from J, with 7 bases in between. The CDR3 sequence is 14 residues long. Germline V gene sequence: CDR1 MNHNS, CDR2 SASEGT. The CDR3 spells CASSEITANYGYTF. The CDR3, as DNA: TGTGCCAGCAGTGAAATCACAGCTAACTATGGCTACACCTTC.

This sequence joins TRBV6-5 and TRBJ2-3; no definite D call. V was cut by 0 bases and J by 4 bases, with 14 bases left in between. The CDR3 has 16 amino acids. Germline V gene sequence: CDR1 MNHEY, CDR2 SVGAGI. DNA for the CDR3: TGTGCCAGCAGTTACTCGGCGACATCCTTCCCAGATACGCAGTATTTT. Its translation is CASSYSATSFPDTQYF.

The chain joins TRBV9 to TRBJ2-1, with 8 bases lining up with TRBD2. The CDR3 contains 12 residues. CDR1 SGDLS and CDR2 YYNGEE come from the germline V gene. The junction had 6 bases not matched to a gene; V was cut back by 7 bases and J by 9 bases. The CDR3 DNA reads as TGTGCCAGCGGACTAGCAGGTAGTGAGCAGTTCTTC. Its protein product is CASGLAGSEQFF.

This chain connects TRBV29-1 to TRBJ2-4, with 7 positions matching TRBD2. The germline V gene encodes CDR1 SQVTM and CDR2 ANQGSEA. The V gene end was trimmed by 7 bases and the J gene end by 6 bases; junction bases not matched to a gene: 6. CDR3 length equals 12 residues. The DNA for the CDR3 is TGCAGCGCCTGGACTAGTAGAAACATTCAGTACTTC. This translates into CSAWTSRNIQYF.

The rearrangement links TRBV6-6 to TRBJ1-5; TRBD1 matches 10 bases. Germline loops: CDR1 MNHNY, CDR2 SVGAGI (reference sequence). Trimming took 4 bases from V and 1 from J; bases not matched to a gene: 4. This CDR3 spans 16 amino acids. DNA of the CDR3: TGTGCCAGCAGTTCGACAGGGGGCCTGAGCAATCAGCCCCAGCATTTT. It is translated as CASSSTGGLSNQPQHF.

V is TRBV6-6 and J is TRBJ1-3; no firm D call. V was shortened by 2 bases and J by 0 bases, with 5 bases between the two germline ends. This CDR3 comprises 14 residues. Germline V CDR1 and CDR2: MNHNY, SVGAGI (reference sequence). For the CDR3, the DNA is TGTGCCAGCAGTTACGGGAGCTCTGGAAACACCATATATTTT. This sequence encodes CASSYGSSGNTIYF.

The chain links TRBV11-2 to TRBJ2-1, with TRBD2 identical over 7 bases. The trim removed 7 bases at V and 10 bases at J, leaving 10 bases unmatched. Germline CDR1 is SGHAT and CDR2 is FQNNGV. This CDR3 is 13 amino acids long. The CDR3 sequence is CASTSRGSLEQFF. CDR3 DNA: TGTGCCAGCACGTCGCGCGGGAGCTTGGAGCAGTTCTTC.